The present entry profiles one TCR beta chain with its context. Antigen: not known. CDR3 length: 13 residues. Trimming cost V 7 bases and J 4 bases, with 13 bases left between them. Germline CDR1 MNHEY, CDR2 SVGAGI. This sample is part of a study of cytomegalovirus exposure and HLA in healthy donors. Study conclusions and caveats: Listed as cytomegalovirus-associated were over 150 TCR beta chains.

It was with 60 Vbeta and 13 Jbeta primers that the PCR ran. Data came from immunoSEQ multiplex PCR; TCRdb stores just in-frame clones and leaves some out. In the table there are 110,000 or so clones, 78% of which are singletons. This TCR was recovered from a man younger than 45 in good health and CMV-seronegative. The sequencing sample was made of PBMCs. The chain uses TRBV6-5 and TRBJ2-5, with a weak D call TRBD2 (5 bases). The CDR3 protein is CASTHGGRETQYF. In DNA form, the CDR3 reads TGTGCCAGCACCCATGGCGGGCGAGAGACCCAGTACTTC.